This T cell receptor (beta chain) originates from a study of brain T cells in children with intractable seizures. Time point noted: blood from clinic visit 5 months post-surgery; TSC patient then seizure free. Some clones are missing from TCRdb's copy, which holds only in-frame ones; the method was immunoSEQ multiplex PCR. The repertoire holds 300,000 to 400,000 clones, with over 90% as singletons. This CDR3 is 15 amino acids long. V lost 2 bases to trimming and J lost 7 bases; unmatched junction nucleotides: 8. Germline V CDR1 and CDR2: GTSNPN, SVGIG (reference sequence). This clone was observed once.

This sequence was found in a boy under two years old with tuberous sclerosis and intractable seizures. Sequencing was performed on peripheral blood, taken more than 4 months after surgery. The gene calls are TRBV30 and TRBJ1-6, with 7 bases lining up with TRBD1. The CDR3 loop reads CAWSSSGGGNSPLHF. The CDR3 DNA reads as TGTGCCTGGAGTTCATCAGGGGGAGGAAATTCACCCCTCCACTTT.